These 21 T cell receptor beta chains were all obtained from the same sample, sequenced in a study of PD-1 blockade in classical Hodgkin lymphoma. Produced via immunoSEQ multiplex PCR; TCRdb's table is partial and in-frame only. Of just under 100,000 clones listed, approximately 88% are singletons. Each patient experienced a relapse that followed autologous stem cell transplantation, and brentuximab vedotin exposure varied. Source: peripheral blood mononuclear cells (PBMCs), taken at baseline. These receptors were collected from a human donor with classical Hodgkin lymphoma.

CDR3 in amino acids: CASSQVRETQYF. The CDR3 coding sequence is TGTGCCAGCAGCCAAGTCCGGGAGACCCAGTACTTC. The chain joins TRBV14 to TRBJ2-5; D gene unclear. Between the trimmed V and J ends, which lost 1 base and 5 bases, there was a span of 5 bases. This CDR3 is built from 12 residues. Looked up from germline, CDR1 is SGHDN and CDR2 is FVKESK.

This clone was detected once. The chain links TRBV28 to TRBJ2-3; 8 nucleotides align to TRBD1. Germline V lookup: CDR1 MDHEN, CDR2 SYDVKM. This CDR3 has 16 amino acids. J lost 4 bases, V lost 5 bases, and 11 bases had no gene match. CDR3 loop: CASSKIATGVSDTQYF. Here the CDR3 DNA reads TGTGCCAGCAGTAAAATCGCGACAGGGGTCTCAGATACGCAGTATTTT.

The table lists this clone with a few counts. The chain links TRBV12-5 to TRBJ2-5, with TRBD1 matching over 11 bases. This CDR3 is built from 16 residues. Losses at the gene ends were 5 bases for V and 1 base for J; bases not matched to a gene: 6. Germline CDR1 is LGHNT and CDR2 is FRNRAP. The DNA of the CDR3 is TGTGCTAGTGGTCCCGGGGACAGGGGGTTCCAAGAGACCCAGTACTTC. Encoded protein: CASGPGDRGFQETQYF.

The chain couples TRBV11-2 to TRBJ2-4; D possibly matches TRBD1 or TRBD2 (5 bases each). The CDR3 runs to 15 residues. The V gene's germline CDR1 is SGHAT and CDR2 FQNNGV. V lost 1 base to trimming and J lost 8 bases, with 15 bases between them. The CDR3 DNA is TGTGCCAGCAGCTTAGGGGACGGGGCGAGGGACATTCAGTACTTC. Translating gives CASSLGDGARDIQYF.

The chain is built from TRBV7-3 and TRBJ2-1; no clear D gene. Germline V gene lookup returns CDR1 SGHTA and CDR2 FQGTGA. CDR3 size: 14 residues. The germline V and J ends were trimmed by 1 base and 5 bases, with 9 bases remaining between them. This CDR3 reads CASSLSRTNNEQFF. In nucleotides, the CDR3 is TGTGCCAGCAGCTTAAGCAGAACCAACAATGAGCAGTTCTTC. The full variable domain, completed using reference TRBV7-3 and TRBJ2-1, is GAGVSQTPSNKVTEKGKYVELRCDPISGHTALYWYRQSLGQGPEFLIYFQGTGAADDSGLPNDRFFAVRPEGSVSTLKIQRTERGDSAVYLCASSLSRTNNEQFFGPGTRLTVL.

This chain joins TRBV6-5 and TRBJ2-5; D is perhaps TRBD2 (5 bases). The V end lost 7 bases, the J end lost 5 bases, and 14 bases lay between the germline ends. CDR1 and CDR2 from the germline V gene are MNHEY and SVGAGI. This CDR3 comprises 13 residues. CDR3 sequence: CASKTRRGETQYF. The CDR3 region has the DNA TGTGCCAGCAAGACCAGGAGAGGGGAGACCCAGTACTTC.

V and J are TRBV19 and TRBJ2-1; tentative D call: TRBD1 (6 bases). Germline CDR1 reads LNHDA; CDR2 reads SQIVND (reference sequence). Between the trimmed V and J ends, which lost 1 base and 9 bases, there was a span of 19 bases. The CDR3 has 16 amino acids. The CDR3 DNA reads TGTGCCAGTAGTATAGGGACAGCTCTCTCAAGGGGTGAGCAGTTCTTC. Translating gives CASSIGTALSRGEQFF.

This clone was seen just once. The rearrangement joins TRBV6-6 to TRBJ2-7; 8 bases agree with TRBD2. The germline V gene encodes CDR1 MNHNY and CDR2 SVGAGI (reference sequence). The J segment lost 5 bases and the V segment lost 5 bases, leaving 11 bases of the junction unmatched. This CDR3 has 15 residues. CDR3 DNA: TGTGCCAGCAGTCAAAGCGGGAGTTTCTATAACGAGCAGTACTTC. Protein product: CASSQSGSFYNEQYF.

V usage is TRBV19 and J usage is TRBJ1-1; TRBD1 might be the D (5 bases). Germline CDR1 LNHDA, CDR2 SQIVND (reference sequence). This CDR3 has 17 residues. Trimming removed 5 bases at V and 1 base at J, with 20 bases between. CDR3 sequence (DNA): TGTGCCAGTAGTCTGGGCAGGGTCTTTTCTGGGAACACTGAAGCTTTCTTT. Protein product: CASSLGRVFSGNTEAFF.

The V and J genes are TRBV5-6 and TRBJ2-2; 7 positions agree with TRBD1. Unmatched junction bases numbered 4, after V lost 4 bases and J lost 4 bases. The CDR3 length is 14 residues. Germline CDR1 reads SGHDT; CDR2 reads YYEEEE. The CDR3 nucleotides are TGTGCCAGCAGCCCGGGGACAGTCACCGGGGAGCTGTTTTTT. Protein product: CASSPGTVTGELFF.

V usage is TRBV2 and J usage is TRBJ2-5, with no clear D. The CDR3 is 13 amino acids. Trimming removed 0 bases at V and 5 bases at J, with 7 bases between. CDR1 SNHLY and CDR2 FYNNEI come from the germline V gene. The CDR3 nucleotides are TGTGCCAGCAGTGAAGCGGCCGGGGAGACCCAGTACTTC. Encoded protein: CASSEAAGETQYF.

This clone came up once. The chain is built from TRBV19 and TRBJ2-3; D possibly corresponds to TRBD1 (5 bases). Trimming left V 3 bases short and J 2 bases short, with 12 bases between. Germline values: CDR1 LNHDA, CDR2 SQIVND (reference sequence). There are 15 residues in the CDR3. The CDR3 region has the DNA TGTGCCAGTAGTATCGCTGGACACTTCACAGATACGCAGTATTTT. This encodes CASSIAGHFTDTQYF.

The genes are TRBV28 and TRBJ2-7; TRBD2 matches 9 bases. This CDR3 spans 15 amino acids. With V trimmed by 1 base and J by 1 base, 2 bases remained unmatched. Germline loops: CDR1 MDHEN, CDR2 SYDVKM. The CDR3 bases are TGTGCCAGCAGTTTATTAGCGGGAGTTTCCTACGAGCAGTACTTC. Amino acids: CASSLLAGVSYEQYF.

The chain is built from TRBV5-1 and TRBJ2-7, with D perhaps assigned TRBD1 or TRBD2 (5 bases each). The CDR3 sequence is 14 residues long. Trimming took off 1 base at V and 1 base at J, with 9 bases between the two ends. CDR1 and CDR2 (germline): SGHRS, YFSETQ. DNA of the CDR3: TGCGCCAGCAGCTTGAGGGACGGATCCTACGAGCAGTACTTC. Protein product: CASSLRDGSYEQYF. Filled out from reference TRBV5-1 and TRBJ2-7, the complete variable domain reads KAGVTQTPRYLIKTRGQQVTLSCSPISGHRSVSWYQQTPGQGLQFLFEYFSETQRNKGNFPGRFSGRQFSNSRSEMNVSTLELGDSALYLCASSLRDGSYEQYFGPGTRLTVT.

The chain uses TRBV7-2 and TRBJ1-1; TRBD1 matches 7 bases. Germline lookup yields CDR1 SGHTA and CDR2 FQGNSA. CDR3 length: 14 amino acids. J gave up 3 bases and V 5 bases, and 6 bases lay outside the gene matches. CDR3 in DNA: TGTGCCAGCAGCACCCGACAGGGATACACTGAAGCTTTCTTT. Its translation: CASSTRQGYTEAFF.

At least ten counts were recorded for this clone. The rearrangement uses TRBV7-2 and TRBJ1-2; unclear D gene. V was cut by 1 base and J by 4 bases, with 10 bases left in between. The CDR3 has 14 amino acids. CDR1 and CDR2 from the germline V gene are SGHTA and FQGNSA. CDR3 sequence: CASSLVQTAYGYTF. For the CDR3, the DNA is TGTGCCAGCAGCTTAGTACAGACTGCCTATGGCTACACCTTC.

There are a few counts of this clone. The chain recombines TRBV2 with TRBJ1-5, with unresolved D. The CDR3 length is 15 residues. Germline CDR1 is SNHLY and CDR2 is FYNNEI. The V end was cut by 4 bases, the J end by 1 base, with 11 bases between. CDR3 sequence (DNA): TGTGCCAGCAGTGGTTCCGGCGCGAGCAATCAGCCCCAGCATTTT. Protein product: CASSGSGASNQPQHF.

The chain couples TRBV5-6 to TRBJ2-2; 9 bases are a match to TRBD2. Losses at the gene ends were 4 bases for V and 5 bases for J; bases not matched to a gene: 9. Per the germline V gene, CDR1 is SGHDT and CDR2 is YYEEEE. The CDR3 sequence is 16 residues long. Here the CDR3 DNA reads TGTGCCAGCAGCCGCGGACTAGCGAAACTTACCGGGGAGCTGTTTTTT. Translated, it gives CASSRGLAKLTGELFF.

The chain is built from TRBV5-1 and TRBJ2-5, with 8 positions matching TRBD1. CDR1 SGHRS and CDR2 YFSETQ come from the germline V gene. V lost 4 bases, J lost 4 bases, and 6 bases stayed unmatched. The length of the CDR3 is 14 residues. The DNA for the CDR3 is TGCGCCAGCAGCGGACAGGGAAGGGGAGAGACCCAGTACTTC. Residues: CASSGQGRGETQYF.

This clone has more than one count but fewer than ten. The CDR3 region has the DNA TGTGCCACCAGCAGAGAGTCGGGTGGGGGGACAAAACTGTTTTTT. This translates into CATSRESGGGTKLFF. V usage is TRBV15 and J usage is TRBJ1-4; a weak D match, TRBD1 (5 bases). This CDR3 has 15 amino acids. The germline V gene encodes CDR1 LNHNV and CDR2 YYDKDF (reference sequence). V lost 0 bases and J lost 10, with 15 bases in between.

This chain links TRBV27 with TRBJ1-1; tentatively, D is TRBD1 (6 bases). CDR3 length equals 15 residues. CDR1 is MNHEY and CDR2 is SMNVEV in the germline V gene (reference sequence). Deletions cut 6 bases from V and 3 bases from J, with 17 bases between. The CDR3 here is CASSSWGAGYTEAFF. CDR3 bases: TGTGCCAGCAGCTCGTGGGGGGCTGGGTACACTGAAGCTTTCTTT.